The 17 T cell receptor beta chains listed next were all sequenced from one sample in a study of T cell clones after liver transplantation. The assay was immunoSEQ multiplex PCR, and TCRdb's table has in-frame clones only and misses some. The profile shows about 50,000 clones, over 65% of them singletons. This specimen consisted of CD4+ T cells from blood, obtained around 54 months after liver transplant. These TCRs come from a human patient who received a liver transplant. The graft donor may be the source of some T cells.

This clone was observed a handful of times. V usage is TRBV27 and J usage is TRBJ1-2; 8 nucleotides line up with TRBD1. The germline V gene has CDR1 MNHEY and CDR2 SMNVEV (reference sequence). V lost 6 bases and J lost 3; bases outside the gene matches: 6. This CDR3 contains 14 residues. The CDR3 DNA reads as TGTGCCAGCAGGGGCGGACAGGGATACTATGGCTACACCTTC. Translating gives CASRGGQGYYGYTF.

This clone was seen only a few times. The V gene is TRBV7-6, the J gene TRBJ1-1; possibly TRBD1 for D (5 bases). V was cut by 1 base and J by 5 bases, with 11 bases left in between. The CDR3 extends over 14 amino acids. In germline, CDR1 is SGHVS, CDR2 FNYEAQ. The CDR3 loop is CASSLDRGGTEAFF. The CDR3 DNA reads as TGTGCCAGCAGCTTAGATAGGGGTGGTACTGAAGCTTTCTTT.

The CDR3 sequence is CASGLPPLPISYNEQFF. In DNA, the CDR3 is TGTGCTAGTGGTTTGCCCCCTCTACCGATTTCCTACAATGAGCAGTTCTTC. The chain carries TRBV12-5 and TRBJ2-1; no reliable D call. Germline CDR1 and CDR2: LGHNT and FRNRAP. V lost 2 bases and J 1 base, leaving 15 bases between the germline ends. The CDR3 contains 17 residues.

The rearrangement uses TRBV12-5 and TRBJ2-2; D gene ambiguous. Between the trimmed V and J ends, which lost 8 bases and 13 bases, there was a span of 8 bases. The CDR3 length is 9 residues. From germline, CDR1 is LGHNT and CDR2 FRNRAP. CDR3: CASIWGLFF. The DNA of the CDR3 is TGTGCTAGTATTTGGGGGCTGTTTTTT.

This chain uses TRBV6-1 with TRBJ1-3; no clear D. The CDR3 loop spans 15 amino acids. Trimming took off 7 bases at V and 0 bases at J, with 13 bases between the two ends. CDR1 MNHNS and CDR2 SASEGT come from the germline V gene. The CDR3 nucleotides read TGTGCCAGCACCCTGACGGAAGGCTCTGGAAACACCATATATTTT. Its protein is CASTLTEGSGNTIYF.

V and J are TRBV4-1 and TRBJ1-5; TRBD1 might be the D (5 bases). The V gene lost 10 bases and the J gene lost 0 bases, with 13 bases spanning the gap. Germline values: CDR1 MGHRA, CDR2 YSYEKL. This CDR3 has 14 amino acids. Written as DNA, the CDR3 is TGCGCCACGGGGGGGACTTATAGCAATCAGCCCCAGCATTTT. Encoded protein: CATGGTYSNQPQHF.

The chain has TRBV2 and TRBJ1-2; D remains ambiguous. Germline V gene lookup returns CDR1 SNHLY and CDR2 FYNNEI. This CDR3 is built from 13 residues. Trimming cost V 4 bases and J 3 bases, with 9 bases left between them. CDR3: CASSAGRYYGYTF. CDR3 sequence (DNA): TGTGCCAGCAGTGCAGGCAGGTACTATGGCTACACCTTC.

The CDR3 protein is CASSLGPSGANVLTF. CDR3 DNA: TGTGCCAGCAGCTTAGGCCCCTCTGGGGCCAACGTCCTGACTTTC. The rearrangement links TRBV7-9 to TRBJ2-6; D gene ambiguous. V was clipped by 1 base and J by 0 bases, with 4 bases between them. The CDR3 sequence is 15 residues long. Germline V gene lookup returns CDR1 SEHNR and CDR2 FQNEAQ (reference sequence).

As to this clone: The sample contains more than one DNA sequence encoding this CDR3. The chain employs TRBV25-1 and TRBJ1-2; 12 bases are shared with TRBD1. The germline V gene has CDR1 MGHDK and CDR2 SYGVNS. The CDR3 has 15 amino acids. Trimming removed 6 bases from V and 2 bases from J; junction bases left unmatched: 4. DNA of the CDR3: TGTGCCAGCAGGGAGGGACAGGGGGCGAACTATGGCTACACCTTC. It specifies CASREGQGANYGYTF.

This chain uses TRBV4-2 with TRBJ2-1; unclear D gene. This CDR3 has 15 residues. Trimming shortened V by 0 bases and J by 0 bases, and 6 bases separated the two germline ends. Germline loops: CDR1 LGHNA, CDR2 YNFKEQ. The CDR3 loop is CASSQDRSSYNEQFF. The CDR3 DNA reads TGTGCCAGCAGCCAAGATCGGAGCTCCTACAATGAGCAGTTCTTC.

The V and J genes are TRBV5-6 and TRBJ1-1; the match to TRBD1 covers 7 bases. Germline CDR1 and CDR2: SGHDT and YYEEEE. CDR3 length: 13 residues. V dropped 4 bases and J dropped 7; count of bases not matched to a gene: 7. DNA of the CDR3: TGTGCCAGCAGCCCACAGGGGACTGGTGAAGCTTTCTTT. Its translation: CASSPQGTGEAFF.

This chain connects TRBV6-5 to TRBJ2-7, with D hard to call. Trimming cost V 6 bases and J 4 bases, with 19 bases left between them. CDR3 length equals 15 residues. Germline V gene data show CDR1 as MNHEY and CDR2 as SVGAGI. CDR3 region: CASRVQKTNFYEQYF. The DNA of the CDR3 is TGTGCCAGCAGGGTACAGAAGACCAATTTTTACGAGCAGTACTTC.

CDR3 sequence reads: CASSARGGSSGANVLTF. The DNA of the CDR3 is TGCGCCAGCAGTGCCCGGGGGGGAAGCTCTGGGGCCAACGTCCTGACTTTC. The chain recombines TRBV10-2 with TRBJ2-6; 8 bases fit TRBD2. This CDR3 spans 17 amino acids. Losses at the gene ends were 4 bases for V and 0 bases for J; bases not matched to a gene: 5. The germline V gene encodes CDR1 WSHSY and CDR2 SAAADI.

This sequence joins TRBV18 and TRBJ2-2, with D hard to call. V shed 1 base and J shed 0 bases, with 6 bases lying between them. The CDR3 sequence is 15 residues long. Germline values: CDR1 KGHSH, CDR2 LQKENI. CDR3 region: CASSPLSTNTGELFF. The DNA of the CDR3 is TGTGCCAGCTCACCACTGTCTACGAACACCGGGGAGCTGTTTTTT.

V gene TRBV4-1 combines with J gene TRBJ2-7; D is possibly TRBD1 or TRBD2 (5 bases each). The CDR3 is 15 amino acids. Trimming removed 1 base from V and 0 bases from J, with 10 bases in between. Germline CDR1 is MGHRA and CDR2 is YSYEKL. CDR3 DNA sequence: TGCGCCAGCAGCCAAGCGGGACGGAGCTCCTACGAGCAGTACTTC. This sequence encodes CASSQAGRSSYEQYF.

CDR3 in amino acids: CASRTGARTDTQYF. In DNA form, the CDR3 reads TGTGCCAGTCGAACCGGGGCCCGCACAGATACGCAGTATTTT. The rearrangement links TRBV19 to TRBJ2-3; D may match TRBD1 or TRBD2 (5 bases each). V was shortened by 8 bases and J by 1 base, with 13 bases between the two germline ends. This CDR3 is built from 14 residues. The germline CDR1 and CDR2 sequences are LNHDA and SQIVND (reference sequence).

DNA of the CDR3: TGTGCCAGCAGCCGGGAAATCTACAATGAGCAGTTCTTC. This encodes CASSREIYNEQFF. The chain carries TRBV7-9 and TRBJ2-1, with D possibly being TRBD2 (5 bases). Germline loops: CDR1 SEHNR, CDR2 FQNEAQ (reference sequence). The CDR3 spans 13 residues. V dropped 5 bases and J dropped 3 bases, with 8 bases sitting between them.